One and the same sample provided the 32 T cell receptor beta chains below, sequenced in a study of type 1 regulatory T cells. In TCRdb, the reads were re-called with MiXCR into one record per CDR3 protein. The profile shows about 97,000 distinct CDR3 sequences, less than 40% of them singletons. The specimen sequenced was CD4+ T cells, either the whole sample or a sorted fraction (not recorded which). Receptor source: a human donor in good health.

V gene TRBV6-2 or TRBV6-3 combines with J gene TRBJ2-1, with a tentative D call TRBD1 (7 bases). Per the germline V gene, CDR1 is MNHEY and CDR2 is SVGEGT. V was shortened by 5 bases and J by 3 bases, with 17 bases between the two germline ends. The CDR3 has 16 residues. CDR3 residues: CASSRSQGGGYNEQFF. The CDR3 DNA is TGTGCCAGCAGTCGTTCTCAGGGGGGTGGCTACAATGAGCAGTTCTTC.

This clonotype occurred once. The J gene is TRBJ1-4, the V gene TRBV6-2 or TRBV6-3; D not resolved. Germline-derived CDR1 and CDR2 are MNHEY and SVGEGT. Trimming took off 6 bases at V and 5 bases at J, with 13 bases between the two ends. CDR3 length: 14 residues. The CDR3 DNA follows: TGTGCCAGCAGAAGACCGCCGGCGAATGAAAAACTGTTTTTT. Protein: CASRRPPANEKLFF.

The gene calls are TRBV7-9 and TRBJ1-5; D is perhaps TRBD1 (6 bases). CDR1 SEHNR and CDR2 FQNEAQ come from the germline V gene (reference sequence). CDR3 length: 18 amino acids. Trimming took 5 bases from V and 4 from J, leaving 24 bases between them. In DNA form, the CDR3 reads TGTGCCAGCAGCCCAGGCATAACCGTACAGGGCGGGAATCAGCCCCAGCATTTT. Protein: CASSPGITVQGGNQPQHF.

DNA of the CDR3: TGTGCCAGCAGGGGGGGACAGGGTCCCTTTAATGAGCAGTTCTTC. Translation gives CASRGGQGPFNEQFF. V gene TRBV6-1 combines with J gene TRBJ2-1; 9 positions agree with TRBD1. CDR3 length: 15 amino acids. The V and J ends lost 6 bases and 7 bases, in that order; junction bases with no gene match: 10. CDR1 is MNHNS, CDR2 SASEGT, per germline.

V gene TRBV19 combines with J gene TRBJ2-1, with D maybe TRBD2 (7 bases). Germline V gene data show CDR1 as LNHDA and CDR2 as SQIVND (reference sequence). The CDR3 consists of 17 residues. V shed 6 bases and J shed 11 bases, with 29 bases lying between them. The CDR3 bases are TGTGCCAGTAGGGACCCGGGGGCTAGCGGTGAGGTCGGGAAGCAGTTCTTC. Translated, it gives CASRDPGASGEVGKQFF.

This clonotype has more than one count but fewer than ten. The chain carries TRBV7-2 and TRBJ2-2, with D possibly being TRBD2 (6 bases). CDR1 and CDR2 from the germline V gene are SGHTA and FQGNSA. The CDR3 is made up of 14 amino acids. Trimming removed 5 bases at V and 4 bases at J, with 11 bases between. Here the CDR3 reads CASSTPGSTGELFF. The CDR3 nucleotides are TGTGCCAGCAGCACCCCCGGGAGCACCGGGGAGCTGTTTTTT.

This sequence joins TRBV20-1 and TRBJ2-7; TRBD2 aligns across 15 bases. The CDR3 spans 15 residues. V gave up 3 bases and J gave up 7 bases; unmatched junction bases: 7. CDR1 and CDR2 from the germline V gene are DFQATT and SNEGSKA (reference sequence). CDR3 loop: CSARGTSGRTVEQYF. The DNA for the CDR3 is TGCAGTGCTAGGGGGACTAGCGGGAGGACCGTGGAGCAGTACTTC.

The chain couples TRBV12-3 or TRBV12-4 to TRBJ2-3, with 7 bases that match TRBD1. The ends lost 5 bases at V and 3 bases at J; junction bases unmatched: 5. This CDR3 has 14 residues. The CDR3 DNA sequence: TGTGCCAGCAGTCGGACAGGAGGAACAGATACGCAGTATTTT. Protein product: CASSRTGGTDTQYF.

This sequence joins TRBV29-1 and TRBJ2-3; 9 bases map to TRBD2. V trimming: 4 bases; J trimming: 4 bases; junction bases outside the gene matches: 6. Germline loops: CDR1 SQVTM, CDR2 ANQGSEA. The CDR3 contains 14 residues. CDR3 amino acids: CSVGGLAGPDTQYF. CDR3 sequence (DNA): TGCAGCGTTGGTGGTCTAGCGGGACCAGATACGCAGTATTTT.

V usage is TRBV6-2 or TRBV6-3 and J usage is TRBJ1-1; D unclear. This CDR3 spans 12 amino acids. The ends were cut back, 6 bases at V and 1 base at J, with 6 bases in the middle. Germline loops: CDR1 MNHEY, CDR2 SVGEGT. The CDR3 DNA is TGTGCCAGCAGCTCGGCGAACACTGAAGCTTTCTTT. Translated: CASSSANTEAFF.

This clonotype was seen more than once but under ten times. V and J are TRBV11-3 and TRBJ2-1; 9 bases are a match to TRBD1. Germline CDR1 is SGHNT and CDR2 is YENEEA. The V gene end was trimmed by 5 bases and the J gene end by 3 bases; junction bases not matched to a gene: 5. CDR3 length: 15 amino acids. The CDR3 spells CASSLGGQGYNEQFF. CDR3 bases: TGTGCCAGCAGCCTCGGGGGACAGGGCTACAATGAGCAGTTCTTC. Based on the CDR3 plus reference TRBV11-3 and TRBJ2-1, the full variable domain is EAGVVQSPRYKIIEKKQPVAFWCNPISGHNTLYWYLQNLGQGPELLIRYENEEAVDDSQLPKDRFSAERLKGVDSTLKIQPAELGDSAVYLCASSLGGQGYNEQFFGPGTRLTVL.

The genes are TRBV20-1 and TRBJ2-7; tentative D call: TRBD2 (5 bases). Germline values: CDR1 DFQATT, CDR2 SNEGSKA (reference sequence). The length of the CDR3 is 13 residues. Trimming stripped 3 bases from V and 2 bases from J, with 11 bases between. The CDR3 sequence: CSASRQTTYEQYF. CDR3 sequence (DNA): TGCAGTGCTAGCCGGCAGACTACCTACGAGCAGTACTTC.

This clonotype was seen a few times. The V call is TRBV20-1, the J call TRBJ2-4, with D perhaps TRBD1 (5 bases). V shed 7 bases and J shed 9 bases, with 19 bases lying between them. In germline, CDR1 is DFQATT, CDR2 SNEGSKA (reference sequence). The CDR3 runs 13 residues. The CDR3 region has the DNA TGCAGTGTCGTCCCCCAGGGTCCGGCCATTCAGTACTTC. It codes for CSVVPQGPAIQYF.

V gene TRBV11-1 combines with J gene TRBJ1-1; no clear D. CDR3 length: 15 residues. CDR1 is SGHAT, CDR2 FQDESV, per germline (reference sequence). Trimming pared 5 bases from V and 0 bases from J, leaving 13 bases between. Here the CDR3 DNA reads TGTGCCAGCAGCCCCTGGGAGGTTGTGAACACTGAAGCTTTCTTT. Its protein product is CASSPWEVVNTEAFF. Drawing the rest from reference TRBV11-1 and TRBJ1-1, the complete variable domain is EAEVAQSPRYKITEKSQAVAFWCDPISGHATLYWYRQILGQGPELLVQFQDESVVDDSQLPKDRFSAERLKGVDSTLKIQPAELGDSAMYLCASSPWEVVNTEAFFGQGTRLTVV.

The V gene is TRBV7-6, the J gene TRBJ1-1; the D gene is possibly TRBD1 (5 bases). Trimming cost V 6 bases and J 1 base, with 15 bases left between them. This CDR3 is built from 15 residues. Germline lookup yields CDR1 SGHVS and CDR2 FNYEAQ. The CDR3 protein is CASSFRGDGNTEAFF. As DNA, the CDR3 is TGTGCCAGCAGTTTTAGAGGGGACGGGAACACTGAAGCTTTCTTT.

A remark on this clonotype: Sequence at one end of the junction differs from germline and may be a read error. The V call is TRBV7-9, the J call TRBJ1-1; 7 nucleotides align to TRBD1. The CDR3 covers 11 residues. The germline CDR1 and CDR2 sequences are SEHNR and FQNEAQ (reference sequence). Here the CDR3 reads CASSRDSHPAF. In DNA form, the CDR3 reads TGTGCCAGCAGCCGGGACAGCCATCCCGCCTTT.

The V gene is TRBV20-1, the J gene TRBJ2-7; 10 bases align to TRBD2. V shed 5 bases, J shed 6 bases, and the junction held 10 bases outside the gene matches. The germline V gene encodes CDR1 DFQATT and CDR2 SNEGSKA (reference sequence). The CDR3 contains 14 residues. CDR3 in DNA: TGCAGTGCTCGATTCCTAGCGGGAGAAAGCGAGCAGTACTTC. Its protein is CSARFLAGESEQYF.

The chain has TRBV20-1 and TRBJ2-4; D is undetermined. Germline-derived CDR1 and CDR2 are DFQATT and SNEGSKA (reference sequence). V dropped 2 bases and J dropped 0 bases, with 17 bases sitting between them. The CDR3 totals 17 residues. In DNA form, the CDR3 reads TGCAGTGCTAGACTGAATTTATACCGAATAGCCAAAAACATTCAGTACTTC. Protein product: CSARLNLYRIAKNIQYF.

This clonotype was detected a few times. The rearrangement uses TRBV7-2 and TRBJ2-7; 8 nucleotides line up with TRBD1. Germline trimming cut 2 bases from V and 2 bases from J; bases unmatched to any gene: 5. In germline, CDR1 is SGHTA, CDR2 FQGNSA. The CDR3 is made up of 15 amino acids. The CDR3 bases are TGTGCCAGCAGCTTATCAGGGGGCCTCACCTACGAGCAGTACTTC. Residues: CASSLSGGLTYEQYF.

V is TRBV7-9 and J is TRBJ2-1; 7 bases line up with TRBD2. CDR1 and CDR2 (germline): SEHNR, FQNEAQ (reference sequence). The CDR3 sequence is 14 residues long. The junction had 4 bases not matched to a gene; V was cut back by 2 bases and J by 6 bases. The CDR3 coding sequence is TGTGCCAGCAGCTTACGGGAGGTGGCCAATGAGCAGTTCTTC. It specifies CASSLREVANEQFF.

This chain connects TRBV6-1 to TRBJ2-1; TRBD1 is a possible D gene (6 bases). Germline V CDR1 and CDR2: MNHNS, SASEGT. Deletions cut 3 bases from V and 5 bases from J, with 8 bases between. CDR3 length: 13 amino acids. The DNA of the CDR3 is TGTGCCAGCAGTGAGGGGGCTCACAATGAGCAGTTCTTC. Amino acid sequence: CASSEGAHNEQFF.

The chain recombines TRBV6-2 or TRBV6-3 with TRBJ2-4; weak D call: TRBD1 (6 bases). CDR3 length: 15 residues. Trimming took 8 bases from V and 7 from J, leaving 21 bases between them. Germline V lookup: CDR1 MNHEY, CDR2 SVGEGT. CDR3 sequence (DNA): TGTGCCAGCCGCTCGGGGAGTCTCCAGGGGAACATTCAGTACTTC. Translation gives CASRSGSLQGNIQYF.

The CDR3 loop is CASSSGPSDQETQYF. As DNA, the CDR3 is TGCGCCAGCAGCTCCGGGCCCAGCGACCAAGAGACCCAGTACTTC. The chain carries TRBV5-1 and TRBJ2-5; no clear D gene. The V and J ends lost 3 bases and 0 bases respectively, with 12 bases between them. This CDR3 contains 15 residues. In germline, CDR1 is SGHRS, CDR2 YFSETQ.

Worth noting for this clonotype: No DNA is shown, since the ends of the CDR3 on it are uncertain; the CDR3 is the one TCRdb lists. The chain recombines TRBV20-1 with TRBJ2-5; TRBD2, as called in the table, went unchecked against the DNA. CDR1 is DFQATT and CDR2 is SNEGSKA in the germline V gene (reference sequence). The CDR3 contains 15 residues when both ends are counted. This chain's CDR3 is CSALQREGFLETQYF.

This clonotype has a handful of counts. The rearrangement joins TRBV20-1 to TRBJ2-1; D not resolved. The germline gives CDR1 DFQATT, CDR2 SNEGSKA (reference sequence). V lost 6 bases and J 5 bases, leaving 5 bases between the germline ends. The CDR3 has 10 residues. In DNA form, the CDR3 reads TGCAGTGCCCGCAACAATGAGCAGTTCTTC. It specifies CSARNNEQFF.

The chain links TRBV5-4 to TRBJ2-5; possibly TRBD2 for D (5 bases). The CDR3 consists of 15 residues. The ends were cut back, 1 base at V and 1 base at J, with 11 bases in the middle. The germline V gene encodes CDR1 SGHNT and CDR2 YYREEE (reference sequence). CDR3: CASSLPGNFQETQYF. CDR3 coding DNA: TGTGCCAGCAGCTTGCCGGGGAACTTCCAAGAGACCCAGTACTTC.

This clonotype occurred a few times. The chain carries TRBV7-2 and TRBJ2-7, with 8 bases aligning to TRBD1. The CDR3 covers 14 residues. V lost 5 bases to trimming and J lost 7 bases; unmatched junction nucleotides: 10. Germline V CDR1 and CDR2: SGHTA, FQGNSA. CDR3 residues: CASSALRGLGEQYF. In DNA form, the CDR3 reads TGTGCCAGCAGCGCCCTCAGGGGGCTCGGGGAGCAGTACTTC.

Concerning this clonotype itself: The germline gene is not matched at one end of the junction; a read error may be the cause. The chain employs TRBV5-5 and TRBJ2-3; possibly TRBD2 for D (5 bases). The length of the CDR3 is 16 residues. The V gene's germline CDR1 is SGHKS and CDR2 YYEKEE (reference sequence). CDR3 sequence (DNA): TGTGCCAGCAGCTCTCGGCCGGAAAGCGGCACATATACGCAGTATTTT. It codes for CASSSRPESGTYTQYF.

This clonotype was counted only a few times. This chain connects TRBV7-2 to TRBJ2-7, with D possibly being TRBD1 (6 bases). The V gene's germline CDR1 is SGHTA and CDR2 FQGNSA. Trimming cost V 7 bases and J 2 bases, with 15 bases left between them. This CDR3 comprises 14 residues. CDR3 loop: CASNRDVPPYEQYF. The CDR3 nucleotides read TGTGCCAGCAACAGGGACGTCCCCCCCTACGAGCAGTACTTC.

This chain joins TRBV29-1 and TRBJ2-3, with TRBD1 matching over 7 bases. Germline values: CDR1 SQVTM, CDR2 ANQGSEA. The CDR3 sequence is 14 residues long. With V trimmed by 4 bases and J by 4 bases, 8 bases remained unmatched. This CDR3 reads CSVVRRQGADTQYF. CDR3 nucleotide sequence: TGCAGCGTTGTTAGGCGGCAGGGGGCAGATACGCAGTATTTT.

The gene calls are TRBV14 and TRBJ2-2; TRBD1 matches 8 bases. The trim removed 3 bases at V and 5 bases at J, leaving 8 bases unmatched. CDR3 length: 16 residues. Looked up from germline, CDR1 is SGHDN and CDR2 is FVKESK. The CDR3, as DNA: TGTGCCAGCAGCCAGAACACAGGGGGACGTACCGGGGAGCTGTTTTTT. This translates into CASSQNTGGRTGELFF.

This clonotype occurred a few times. The rearrangement uses TRBV20-1 and TRBJ1-6, with D uncertain. The CDR3 length is 13 residues. Germline lookup yields CDR1 DFQATT and CDR2 SNEGSKA (reference sequence). The V and J ends lost 6 bases and 10 bases respectively, with 16 bases between them. The CDR3 protein is CSANRGVGSPLHF. The CDR3 nucleotides are TGCAGTGCGAATCGTGGGGTCGGGTCACCCCTCCACTTT.